These 8 T cell receptor beta chains originate from one sample sequenced in a study of CXCR3-negative and CXCR3-positive naive CD8 T cells. UMI labels and 5' RACE were used to prepare the TRB cDNA libraries. TCRdb re-called the 5' RACE reads; one entry per CDR3 protein, DNA not given. This sample's clone table lists about 40,000 distinct CDR3 sequences. Sequencing was carried out using memory CD8+ T cells from blood. These receptors all stem from a human donor in good health. Some clones in this sample may be carry-over from other donors' samples.

The CDR3 sequence is CASSLRPYYEQYF. The chain joins TRBV10-2 to TRBJ2-7; there is no DNA to check the TCRdb D call of TRBD1. The CDR3 is made up of 13 amino acids. CDR1 WSHSY and CDR2 SAAADI come from the germline V gene.

V is TRBV12-3 or TRBV12-4 and J is TRBJ1-1. The CDR3 is made up of 13 amino acids. Here the CDR3 reads CASSLTLNTEAFF.

This clonotype ranks as medium-sized (0.01 to 0.1%) in terms of frequency. The chain couples TRBV7-7 to TRBJ2-5; TCRdb indicates TRBD2, and absent DNA this call remains unverified. Germline CDR1 reads SSHAT; CDR2 reads FNYEAQ (reference sequence). The CDR3 sequence is 16 residues long. CDR3: CASSLNERGLQETQYF.

This sequence joins TRBV20-1 and TRBJ2-5; TCRdb returns TRBD2, unconfirmable since there is no DNA. This CDR3 is built from 12 residues. Per the germline V gene, CDR1 is DFQATT and CDR2 is SNEGSKA (reference sequence). The CDR3 sequence: CARNGREETQYF.

The rearrangement joins TRBV13 to TRBJ2-7; TCRdb's D call of TRBD2 is untestable without DNA. This CDR3 spans 15 amino acids. Germline CDR1 is PRHDT and CDR2 is FYEKMQ (reference sequence). The CDR3 loop reads CASSPGLAGGDEQYF.

The chain is built from TRBV2 and TRBJ2-1; as DNA is missing, the TRBD2 call by TCRdb cannot be tested. The CDR3 has 15 amino acids. In germline, CDR1 is SNHLY, CDR2 FYNNEI. CDR3: CASTLLAGAYNEQFF.

The V gene is TRBV12-3 or TRBV12-4, the J gene TRBJ1-2; with no DNA, the TCRdb D assignment of TRBD1 cannot be verified. CDR3 size: 14 residues. CDR3 sequence: CASTGTDNNYGYTF.

The V gene is TRBV29-1, the J gene TRBJ1-4. CDR1 is SQVTM, CDR2 ANQGSEA, per germline. The CDR3 sequence is 12 residues long. The CDR3 loop reads CSVYSTNEKLFF.